Reported below is one T cell receptor beta chain. Germline DNA was extracted alongside blood RNA, which was obtained from unsorted whole blood. An approximately 4-milliliter peripheral blood sample was collected before surgery. Germline CDR1 and CDR2: MRHNA and SNTAGT. The junction had 7 bases not matched to a gene; V was cut back by 4 bases and J by 10 bases. The CDR3 runs 13 residues. The data derive from a study of tumor-infiltrating lymphocytes in primary liver carcinoma. Reverse transcription of approximately 500 ng total RNA with a constant-region primer produced TCR beta cDNA. Employing slightly modified ARM-PCR, three nested multiplex PCR rounds were run, and these gave rise to the TCR beta libraries. Researchers ran the first two PCR rounds for roughly 11 cycles each with TRBV1-TRBV30 forward primers and a C-beta reverse primer. From the multiplex PCR reads, TCRdb called clonotypes with MiXCR, one entry per CDR3 protein. Altogether 200,000 or so distinct CDR3 sequences are present, almost 65% being singletons, with the ten largest covering about 7.1%.

Sequenced: peripheral blood. The chain recombines TRBV6-4 with TRBJ2-1, with 7 bases matching TRBD1. This TCR came from a woman in her sixties with primary liver carcinoma and hepatitis B virus infection. CDR3 DNA sequence: TGTGCCAGCAGTGTTGAACAGGGGAAGGAGCAGTTCTTC. Translated, it gives CASSVEQGKEQFF.